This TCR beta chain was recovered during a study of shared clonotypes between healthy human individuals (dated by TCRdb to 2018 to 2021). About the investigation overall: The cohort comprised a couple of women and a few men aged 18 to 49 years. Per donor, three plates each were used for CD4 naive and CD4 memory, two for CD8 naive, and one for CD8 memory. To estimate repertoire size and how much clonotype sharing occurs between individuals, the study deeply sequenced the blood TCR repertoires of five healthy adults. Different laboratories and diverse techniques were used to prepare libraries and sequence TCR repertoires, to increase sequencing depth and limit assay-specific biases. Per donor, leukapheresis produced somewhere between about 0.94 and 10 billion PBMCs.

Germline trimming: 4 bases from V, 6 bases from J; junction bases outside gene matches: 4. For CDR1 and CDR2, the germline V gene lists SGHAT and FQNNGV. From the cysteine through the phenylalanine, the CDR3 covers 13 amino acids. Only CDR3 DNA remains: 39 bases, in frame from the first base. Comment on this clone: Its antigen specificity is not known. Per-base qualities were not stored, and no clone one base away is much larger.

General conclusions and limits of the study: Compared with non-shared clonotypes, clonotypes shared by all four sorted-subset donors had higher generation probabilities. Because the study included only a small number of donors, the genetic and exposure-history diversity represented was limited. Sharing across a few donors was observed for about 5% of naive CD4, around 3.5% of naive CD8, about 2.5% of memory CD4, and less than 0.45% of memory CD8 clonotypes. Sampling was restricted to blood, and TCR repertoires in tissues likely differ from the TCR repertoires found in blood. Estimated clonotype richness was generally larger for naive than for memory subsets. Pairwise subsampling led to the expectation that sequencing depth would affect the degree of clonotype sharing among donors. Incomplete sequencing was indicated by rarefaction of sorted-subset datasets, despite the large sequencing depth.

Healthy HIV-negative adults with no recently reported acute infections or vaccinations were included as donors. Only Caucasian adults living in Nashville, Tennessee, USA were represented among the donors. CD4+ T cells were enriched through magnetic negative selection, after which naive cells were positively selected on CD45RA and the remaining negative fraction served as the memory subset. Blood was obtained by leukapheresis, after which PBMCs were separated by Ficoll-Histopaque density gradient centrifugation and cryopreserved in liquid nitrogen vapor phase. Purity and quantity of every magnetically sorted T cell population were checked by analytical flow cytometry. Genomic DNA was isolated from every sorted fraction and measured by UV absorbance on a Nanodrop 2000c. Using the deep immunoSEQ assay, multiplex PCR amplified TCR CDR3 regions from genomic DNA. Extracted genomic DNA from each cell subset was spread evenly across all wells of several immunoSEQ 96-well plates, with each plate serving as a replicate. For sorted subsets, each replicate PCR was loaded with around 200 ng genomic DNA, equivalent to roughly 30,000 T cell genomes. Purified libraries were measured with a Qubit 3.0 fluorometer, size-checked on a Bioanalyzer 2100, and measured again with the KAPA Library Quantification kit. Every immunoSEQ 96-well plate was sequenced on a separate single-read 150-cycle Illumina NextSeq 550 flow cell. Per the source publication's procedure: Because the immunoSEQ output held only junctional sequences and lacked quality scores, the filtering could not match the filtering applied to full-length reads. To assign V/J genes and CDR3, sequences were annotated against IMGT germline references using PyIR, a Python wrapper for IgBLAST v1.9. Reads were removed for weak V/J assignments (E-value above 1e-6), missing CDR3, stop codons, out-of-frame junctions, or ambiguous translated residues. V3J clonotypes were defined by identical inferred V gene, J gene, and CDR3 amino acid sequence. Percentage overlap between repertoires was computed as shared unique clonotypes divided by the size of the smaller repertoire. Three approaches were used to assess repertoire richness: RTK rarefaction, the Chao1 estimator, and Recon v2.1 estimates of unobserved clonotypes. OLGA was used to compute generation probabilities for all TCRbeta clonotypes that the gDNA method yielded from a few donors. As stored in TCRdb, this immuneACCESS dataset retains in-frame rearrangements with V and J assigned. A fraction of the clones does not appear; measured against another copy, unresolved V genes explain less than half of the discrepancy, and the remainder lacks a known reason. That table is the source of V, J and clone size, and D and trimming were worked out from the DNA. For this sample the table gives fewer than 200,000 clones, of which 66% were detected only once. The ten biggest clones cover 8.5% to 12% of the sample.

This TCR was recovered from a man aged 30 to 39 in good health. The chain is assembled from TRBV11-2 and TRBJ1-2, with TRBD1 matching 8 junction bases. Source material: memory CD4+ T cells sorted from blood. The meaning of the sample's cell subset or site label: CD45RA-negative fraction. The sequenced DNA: TGTGCCAGCAGCTACCACAGGGGGGATGGCTACACCTTC. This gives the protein CASSYHRGDGYTF.